The rows below give T cell receptor beta chains drawn from one sample of a study of OX40 agonist ivuxolimab in advanced cancers. Assay used: immunoSEQ multiplex PCR; TCRdb lists only in-frame clones, some missing. The table shows tens of thousands of clones, with 70% to 90% occurring only once. The specimen was CD4+ or CD8+ T cells sorted from blood, collected in a trial of the OX40 agonist ivuxolimab. The receptors derive from an adult with an advanced solid tumor such as melanoma, head and neck, liver or kidney cancer. The CDR3 runs from the conserved cysteine through the conserved F or W. The order of the fields is D gene, clone size, V gene, J gene, CDR3 protein, CDR3 DNA. The D gene is left open where the match is weak. Some rows have no size entry. The others give once, few or many, or a class for an expanded clone.

d_gene: NA
abundance: NA
v_gene: TRBV28
j_gene: TRBJ2-7
CDR3aa: CASSSWPGQYF
CDR3nt: TGTGCCAGCAGTTCCTGGCCGGGGCAGTACTTC

d_gene: NA
abundance: NA
v_gene: TRBV18
j_gene: TRBJ1-5
CDR3aa: CASSRLSRDSIGNQPQHF
CDR3nt: TGTGCCAGCTCCCGGCTCAGCCGGGATAGTATTGGCAATCAGCCCCAGCATTTT

d_gene: NA
abundance: few
v_gene: TRBV6-1
j_gene: TRBJ2-1
CDR3aa: CASSDGAGAYSSYNEQFF
CDR3nt: TGTGCCAGCAGTGACGGGGCGGGCGCTTATAGCTCCTACAATGAGCAGTTCTTC

d_gene: NA
abundance: NA
v_gene: TRBV5-1
j_gene: TRBJ2-4
CDR3aa: CASSLFTGNHQYF
CDR3nt: TGCGCCAGCAGCTTATTTACAGGGAATCATCAGTACTTC

d_gene: NA
abundance: NA
v_gene: TRBV11-3
j_gene: TRBJ2-2
CDR3aa: CASNLGGTNTGELFF
CDR3nt: TGTGCCAGCAATTTAGGTGGAACGAACACCGGGGAGCTGTTTTTT

d_gene: NA
abundance: NA
v_gene: TRBV28
j_gene: TRBJ1-2
CDR3aa: CASTPGHNYGYTF
CDR3nt: TGTGCCAGCACCCCGGGACACAACTATGGCTACACCTTC

d_gene: TRBD2
abundance: NA
v_gene: TRBV19
j_gene: TRBJ2-5
CDR3aa: CASSPGLAGDGETQYF
CDR3nt: TGTGCCAGTAGTCCCGGACTAGCGGGAGATGGAGAGACCCAGTACTTC

d_gene: NA
abundance: NA
v_gene: TRBV10-1
j_gene: TRBJ2-1
CDR3aa: CASSDSDSYNEQFF
CDR3nt: TGCGCCAGCAGTGACTCCGACAGCTACAATGAGCAGTTCTTC

d_gene: NA
abundance: NA
v_gene: TRBV4-2
j_gene: TRBJ2-5
CDR3aa: CASSRRTEETQYF
CDR3nt: TGTGCCAGCAGCCGACGGACAGAAGAGACCCAGTACTTC

d_gene: TRBD2
abundance: NA
v_gene: TRBV19
j_gene: TRBJ2-1
CDR3aa: CASSPPTWTSGYYNEQFF
CDR3nt: TGTGCCAGTAGTCCACCCACCTGGACTAGCGGATACTACAATGAGCAGTTCTTC

d_gene: TRBD2
abundance: NA
v_gene: TRBV6-1
j_gene: TRBJ2-2
CDR3aa: CASSGLAGGLDGELFF
CDR3nt: TGTGCCAGCAGTGGTTTAGCGGGAGGGCTCGACGGGGAGCTGTTTTTT

d_gene: NA
abundance: NA
v_gene: TRBV7-7
j_gene: TRBJ2-7
CDR3aa: CASSRGISYEQYF
CDR3nt: TGTGCTAGCAGCCGGGGGATCTCCTACGAGCAGTACTTC

d_gene: NA
abundance: NA
v_gene: TRBV20-1
j_gene: TRBJ2-7
CDR3aa: CSAGPRSEQYF
CDR3nt: TGCAGTGCTGGGCCCAGGAGTGAGCAGTACTTC

d_gene: NA
abundance: NA
v_gene: TRBV5-1
j_gene: TRBJ2-1
CDR3aa: CASSLDGTSYNEQFF
CDR3nt: TGCGCCAGCAGCTTGGATGGCACTAGCTACAATGAGCAGTTCTTC

d_gene: TRBD2
abundance: NA
v_gene: TRBV5-1
j_gene: TRBJ2-2
CDR3aa: CASSFGGLAGPGELFF
CDR3nt: TGCGCCAGCAGCTTTGGCGGTCTAGCGGGACCCGGGGAGCTGTTTTTT

d_gene: NA
abundance: NA
v_gene: TRBV7-3
j_gene: TRBJ2-5
CDR3aa: CASRNTGKETQYF
CDR3nt: TGTGCCAGCAGAAACACAGGGAAAGAGACCCAGTACTTC

d_gene: NA
abundance: NA
v_gene: TRBV6-5
j_gene: TRBJ2-5
CDR3aa: CASRDRPQETQYF
CDR3nt: TGTGCCAGCAGAGACAGGCCCCAGGAGACCCAGTACTTC

d_gene: TRBD2
abundance: NA
v_gene: TRBV4-2
j_gene: TRBJ2-1
CDR3aa: CASSPSHGTSGSYEQFF
CDR3nt: TGTGCCAGCAGCCCATCACATGGGACTAGCGGGAGCTATGAGCAGTTCTTC

d_gene: NA
abundance: NA
v_gene: TRBV5-1
j_gene: TRBJ1-2
CDR3aa: CASSLGLSGGRNYGYTF
CDR3nt: TGCGCCAGCAGCTTGGGCCTAAGTGGGGGGCGCAACTATGGCTACACCTTC

d_gene: TRBD2
abundance: few
v_gene: TRBV7-9
j_gene: TRBJ2-1
CDR3aa: CTGTSGSSYNEQFF
CDR3nt: TGTACTGGGACTAGCGGATCCTCCTACAATGAGCAGTTCTTC

d_gene: TRBD1
abundance: NA
v_gene: TRBV7-3
j_gene: TRBJ2-7
CDR3aa: CASSYDGQGSQF
CDR3nt: TGTGCCAGCAGCTACGACGGACAGGGCTCCCAATTC

d_gene: NA
abundance: few
v_gene: TRBV2
j_gene: TRBJ1-6
CDR3aa: CASSEDQGNRPLHF
CDR3nt: TGTGCCAGCAGTGAAGACCAGGGAAACAGACCCCTCCACTTT

d_gene: NA
abundance: NA
v_gene: TRBV5-1
j_gene: TRBJ2-3
CDR3aa: CASSLVGTSTDTQYF
CDR3nt: TGCGCCAGCAGCTTGGTTGGAACCAGCACAGATACGCAGTATTTT

d_gene: NA
abundance: NA
v_gene: TRBV11-2
j_gene: TRBJ2-5
CDR3aa: CASSLGRGGETQYF
CDR3nt: TGTGCCAGCAGCCTCGGGCGGGGTGGAGAGACCCAGTACTTC

d_gene: NA
abundance: NA
v_gene: TRBV19
j_gene: TRBJ2-7
CDR3aa: CASAGQLHYEQYF
CDR3nt: TGTGCCAGTGCGGGACAGTTACACTACGAGCAGTACTTC

d_gene: NA
abundance: NA
v_gene: TRBV30
j_gene: TRBJ2-2
CDR3aa: CAWKYREGGETGELFF
CDR3nt: TGTGCCTGGAAGTATCGCGAGGGGGGAGAAACCGGGGAGCTGTTTTTT

d_gene: NA
abundance: few
v_gene: TRBV6-6
j_gene: TRBJ2-7
CDR3aa: CASSYSKERVTYEQYF
CDR3nt: TGTGCCAGCAGTTACTCGAAAGAGAGAGTAACCTACGAGCAGTACTTC

d_gene: NA
abundance: once
v_gene: TRBV7-2
j_gene: TRBJ2-7
CDR3aa: CASSLGTYEQYF
CDR3nt: TGTGCCAGCAGCTTAGGTACATACGAGCAGTACTTC

d_gene: TRBD2
abundance: NA
v_gene: TRBV2
j_gene: TRBJ2-3
CDR3aa: CASIRDYGSDTQYF
CDR3nt: TGTGCCAGCATCCGGGACTATGGCTCAGATACGCAGTATTTT

d_gene: NA
abundance: NA
v_gene: TRBV7-2
j_gene: TRBJ2-7
CDR3aa: CASSLRFEGREQYF
CDR3nt: TGTGCCAGCAGCTTAAGGTTTGAGGGCCGAGAGCAGTACTTC

d_gene: NA
abundance: few
v_gene: TRBV7-9
j_gene: TRBJ2-7
CDR3aa: CASSPRLDSYEQYF
CDR3nt: TGTGCCAGCAGCCCCCGACTAGACTCCTACGAGCAGTACTTC

d_gene: NA
abundance: NA
v_gene: TRBV5-1
j_gene: TRBJ2-2
CDR3aa: CASSLQGGGAGELFF
CDR3nt: TGCGCCAGCAGCTTGCAGGGGGGTGGCGCCGGGGAGCTGTTTTTT

d_gene: NA
abundance: NA
v_gene: TRBV2
j_gene: TRBJ1-5
CDR3aa: CASSEGTAKNNQPQHF
CDR3nt: TGTGCCAGCAGTGAAGGGACAGCGAAGAACAATCAGCCCCAGCATTTT

d_gene: TRBD1
abundance: NA
v_gene: TRBV5-1
j_gene: TRBJ2-4
CDR3aa: CASSLAGTGVEDYPTRIQYF
CDR3nt: TGCGCCAGCAGCTTGGCCGGGACAGGGGTGGAGGACTACCCGACCAGGATTCAGTACTTC

d_gene: NA
abundance: NA
v_gene: TRBV28
j_gene: TRBJ1-1
CDR3aa: CASSSSGTYNTEAFF
CDR3nt: TGTGCCAGCAGTTCCTCCGGGACGTATAACACTGAAGCTTTCTTT

d_gene: NA
abundance: once
v_gene: TRBV5-1
j_gene: TRBJ2-7
CDR3aa: CASSLGGTGVHEQYF
CDR3nt: TGCGCCAGCAGCTTGGGCGGGACGGGGGTACACGAGCAGTACTTC

d_gene: TRBD1
abundance: NA
v_gene: TRBV19
j_gene: TRBJ1-1
CDR3aa: CASSPRGRTEAFF
CDR3nt: TGTGCCAGTAGTCCCAGGGGGCGGACTGAAGCTTTCTTT

d_gene: NA
abundance: once
v_gene: TRBV7-6
j_gene: TRBJ2-3
CDR3aa: CASSLVAQGVGSTDTQYF
CDR3nt: TGTGCCAGCAGCTTAGTAGCACAGGGAGTGGGGAGCACAGATACGCAGTATTTT

d_gene: TRBD1
abundance: once
v_gene: TRBV7-9
j_gene: TRBJ1-2
CDR3aa: CASSLGQGNYGYTF
CDR3nt: TGTGCCAGCAGCTTGGGACAGGGAAACTATGGCTACACCTTC

d_gene: NA
abundance: NA
v_gene: TRBV6-1
j_gene: TRBJ2-7
CDR3aa: CASSESRQQYF
CDR3nt: TGTGCCAGCAGTGAAAGTCGACAACAGTACTTC

d_gene: NA
abundance: NA
v_gene: TRBV5-5
j_gene: TRBJ1-2
CDR3aa: CASSLDFRTDYGYTF
CDR3nt: TGTGCCAGCAGCTTGGATTTTAGGACAGATTATGGCTACACCTTC

d_gene: TRBD2
abundance: NA
v_gene: TRBV19
j_gene: TRBJ2-3
CDR3aa: CASSIELATSTDTQYF
CDR3nt: TGTGCCAGTAGTATTGAACTAGCGACCAGCACAGATACGCAGTATTTT

d_gene: NA
abundance: few
v_gene: TRBV6-1
j_gene: TRBJ1-3
CDR3aa: CASSERQVSAGNTIYF
CDR3nt: TGTGCCAGCAGTGAACGACAGGTTTCGGCTGGAAACACCATATATTTT

d_gene: TRBD1
abundance: NA
v_gene: TRBV6-1
j_gene: TRBJ2-1
CDR3aa: CASTRGRSYNEQFF
CDR3nt: TGTGCCAGCACCAGGGGGCGGTCCTACAATGAGCAGTTCTTC

d_gene: TRBD1
abundance: NA
v_gene: TRBV27
j_gene: TRBJ2-5
CDR3aa: CASSTGTGGVETQYF
CDR3nt: TGTGCCAGCAGTACTGGGACAGGGGGCGTAGAGACCCAGTACTTC

d_gene: NA
abundance: NA
v_gene: TRBV27
j_gene: TRBJ2-1
CDR3aa: CASSPQGNGRKSEQFF
CDR3nt: TGTGCCAGCAGTCCTCAGGGAAACGGTCGCAAAAGTGAGCAGTTCTTC

d_gene: TRBD1
abundance: NA
v_gene: TRBV18
j_gene: TRBJ1-1
CDR3aa: CASSLRTGITEAFF
CDR3nt: TGTGCCAGCTCATTGAGGACAGGGATTACTGAAGCTTTCTTT

d_gene: TRBD1
abundance: NA
v_gene: TRBV29-1
j_gene: TRBJ2-1
CDR3aa: CSFLRTGSYNEQFF
CDR3nt: TGCAGCTTTTTGAGGACAGGTTCCTACAATGAGCAGTTCTTC

d_gene: NA
abundance: few
v_gene: TRBV2
j_gene: TRBJ1-5
CDR3aa: CASSPSNQPQHF
CDR3nt: TGTGCCAGCAGTCCTAGCAATCAGCCCCAGCATTTT

d_gene: NA
abundance: NA
v_gene: TRBV28
j_gene: TRBJ2-7
CDR3aa: CASSSGSGSEQYF
CDR3nt: TGTGCCAGCAGTTCCGGCTCAGGTTCCGAGCAGTACTTC

d_gene: NA
abundance: NA
v_gene: TRBV5-1
j_gene: TRBJ2-3
CDR3aa: CASSLFWASGDTQYF
CDR3nt: TGCGCCAGCAGCTTGTTCTGGGCCTCAGGAGATACGCAGTATTTT

d_gene: NA
abundance: NA
v_gene: TRBV25-1
j_gene: TRBJ2-1
CDR3aa: CASSGFGGGGGNEQFF
CDR3nt: TGTGCCAGCAGTGGATTCGGCGGCGGAGGGGGCAATGAGCAGTTCTTC

d_gene: NA
abundance: NA
v_gene: TRBV2
j_gene: TRBJ2-7
CDR3aa: CASSTSRYEQYF
CDR3nt: TGTGCCAGCAGTACTAGCAGGTACGAGCAGTACTTC

d_gene: NA
abundance: NA
v_gene: TRBV10-2
j_gene: TRBJ1-4
CDR3aa: CASSDRAGGEKLFF
CDR3nt: TGCGCCAGCAGTGACAGGGCAGGAGGTGAAAAACTGTTTTTT

d_gene: NA
abundance: NA
v_gene: TRBV7-9
j_gene: TRBJ2-1
CDR3aa: CASSPPRGGRANEQFF
CDR3nt: TGTGCCAGCAGCCCCCCTCGTGGGGGAAGGGCCAATGAGCAGTTCTTC

d_gene: NA
abundance: NA
v_gene: TRBV6-1
j_gene: TRBJ2-7
CDR3aa: CASSEDSRRYEQYF
CDR3nt: TGTGCCAGCAGTGAAGACAGCCGAAGGTACGAGCAGTACTTC